The next 26 T cell receptor beta chains were all read from a single sample in a study of cytomegalovirus exposure and HLA in healthy donors. The PCR had 60 Vbeta and 13 Jbeta primers. TCRdb's copy holds only in-frame clones and misses some; the assay was immunoSEQ multiplex PCR. The sample gives 150,000 to 200,000 clones, roughly 85% of which show up once; 1% is in the top ten. The specimen sequenced was PBMCs. These receptors all come from a boy aged 2 to 9 in good health and CMV-seronegative.

The rearrangement uses TRBV6-5 and TRBJ2-7; 10 positions match TRBD1. From germline, CDR1 is MNHEY and CDR2 SVGAGI. V dropped 4 bases and J dropped 5; count of bases not matched to a gene: 5. This CDR3 region has 14 residues. This CDR3 is CASSSGQGSNEQYF. DNA of the CDR3: TGTGCCAGCAGTTCGGGACAGGGGAGCAACGAGCAGTACTTC.

This clone was found a few times. V gene TRBV9 combines with J gene TRBJ2-1, with 8 bases fitting TRBD2. Trimming removed 4 bases from V and 5 bases from J; junction bases left unmatched: 2. Per the germline V gene, CDR1 is SGDLS and CDR2 is YYNGEE. This CDR3 is built from 13 residues. CDR3 loop: CASSPGGNNEQFF. The CDR3 DNA reads TGTGCCAGCAGCCCGGGAGGGAACAATGAGCAGTTCTTC. Variable domain in full (rest from reference TRBV9 and TRBJ2-1): DSGVTQTPKHLITATGQRVTLRCSPRSGDLSVYWYQQSLDQGLQFLIQYYNGEERAKGNILERFSAQQFPDLHSELNLSSLELGDSALYFCASSPGGNNEQFFGPGTRLTVL.

V usage is TRBV28 and J usage is TRBJ2-1, with 14 nucleotides matching TRBD2. The CDR3 sequence is 14 residues long. V was pared by 6 bases and J by 14 bases, with 9 bases of the junction left unmatched. The germline CDR1 and CDR2 sequences are MDHEN and SYDVKM. CDR3 coding DNA: TGTGCCAGCAGCCTGACTAGCGGGAGGGTATACGAGTTCTTC. It translates to CASSLTSGRVYEFF.

The V and J genes are TRBV14 and TRBJ1-2, with 8 bases that match TRBD1. The CDR3 loop spans 16 amino acids. Per the germline V gene, CDR1 is SGHDN and CDR2 is FVKESK. V was pared by 7 bases and J by 7 bases, with 17 bases of the junction left unmatched. The CDR3 protein is CASTADGGQVFSGYTF. The CDR3 DNA reads as TGTGCCAGCACCGCTGATGGGGGACAGGTATTCTCTGGCTACACCTTC. Based on the CDR3 plus reference TRBV14 and TRBJ1-2, the full variable domain is EAGVTQFPSHSVIEKGQTVTLRCDPISGHDNLYWYRRVMGKEIKFLLHFVKESKQDESGMPNNRFLAERTGGTYSTLKVQPAELEDSGVYFCASTADGGQVFSGYTFGSGTRLTVV.

This sequence joins TRBV6-4 and TRBJ2-1, with TRBD2 identical over 7 bases. Germline V gene data show CDR1 as MRHNA and CDR2 as SNTAGT. The trim removed 2 bases at V and 4 bases at J, leaving 8 bases unmatched. The CDR3 sequence is 16 residues long. Here the CDR3 reads CASSDRRASGYNEQFF. CDR3 bases: TGTGCCAGCAGTGACCGGAGGGCTAGCGGATACAATGAGCAGTTCTTC.

This rearrangement joins TRBV7-9 to TRBJ2-7, with D maybe TRBD1 (6 bases). From germline, CDR1 is SEHNR and CDR2 FQNEAQ (reference sequence). This CDR3 region has 15 residues. V was trimmed by 4 bases and J by 6 bases, leaving 19 bases between them. The CDR3 reads CASSSPLRGASEQYF. The CDR3 DNA reads TGTGCCAGCAGCTCTCCTCTCAGGGGAGCGAGCGAGCAGTACTTC.

This rearrangement joins TRBV27 to TRBJ2-7, with D perhaps TRBD1 (7 bases). V was pared by 2 bases and J by 4 bases, with 18 bases between. This CDR3 has 16 amino acids. Per germline, CDR1 MNHEY and CDR2 SMNVEV (reference sequence). CDR3 DNA sequence: TGTGCCAGCAGTTTAACCGCGGGACAGATTTATTACGAGCAGTACTTC. This encodes CASSLTAGQIYYEQYF.

The chain couples TRBV6-5 to TRBJ2-7; 12 nucleotides agree with TRBD1. The CDR3 spans 16 residues. Per the germline V gene, CDR1 is MNHEY and CDR2 is SVGAGI. Germline trimming cut 2 bases from V and 3 bases from J; bases unmatched to any gene: 5. The CDR3 here is CASSYRRDRGLYEQYV. The DNA for the CDR3 is TGTGCCAGCAGTTACCGCCGGGACAGGGGGCTCTACGAGCAGTACGTC.

This rearrangement joins TRBV11-2 to TRBJ2-7; weak D call: TRBD2 (6 bases). CDR3 length: 15 residues. V was pared by 5 bases and J by 0 bases, with 14 bases between. Germline loops: CDR1 SGHAT, CDR2 FQNNGV. The CDR3 is CASSPKLASSYEQYF. The CDR3 DNA follows: TGTGCCAGCAGCCCTAAACTAGCTTCCTCCTACGAGCAGTACTTC.

The chain combines TRBV28 with TRBJ1-2; tentatively, D is TRBD1 (5 bases). Looked up from germline, CDR1 is MDHEN and CDR2 is SYDVKM. This CDR3 is 13 amino acids long. Trimming left V 4 bases short and J 8 bases short, with 14 bases between. CDR3 DNA: TGTGCCAGCAGTTCCAGGGTCGTATACGGCTACACCTTC. Its translation: CASSSRVVYGYTF.

The chain has TRBV5-1 and TRBJ1-2; D is possibly TRBD1 (6 bases). This CDR3 contains 14 residues. Germline assignment: CDR1 SGHRS and CDR2 YFSETQ. The V gene lost 0 bases and the J gene lost 7 bases, with 13 bases spanning the gap. The CDR3 DNA reads as TGCGCCAGCAGCTTGGCCAAGGGGGTCGGTGGCTACACCTTC. Translation gives CASSLAKGVGGYTF.

The genes are TRBV18 and TRBJ2-6; D may be TRBD1 (5 bases). This CDR3 has 17 amino acids. Germline V CDR1 and CDR2: KGHSH, LQKENI. Trimming shortened V by 4 bases and J by 0 bases, and 13 bases separated the two germline ends. In DNA, the CDR3 is TGTGCCAGCTCACGCAGACAGTCTAACTCTGGGGCCAACGTCCTGACTTTC. Its translation: CASSRRQSNSGANVLTF. Looking up the rest from reference TRBV18 and TRBJ2-6 gives the full variable domain: NAGVMQNPRHLVRRRGQEARLRCSPMKGHSHVYWYRQLPEEGLKFMVYLQKENIIDESGMPKERFSAEFPKEGPSILRIQQVVRGDSAAYFCASSRRQSNSGANVLTFGAGSRLTVL.

V usage is TRBV28 and J usage is TRBJ2-7, with a tentative D call TRBD1 (6 bases). Trimming pared 3 bases from V and 3 bases from J, leaving 12 bases between. Germline loops: CDR1 MDHEN, CDR2 SYDVKM. There are 14 residues in the CDR3. CDR3 nucleotide sequence: TGTGCCAGCAGTTTCCTGCGACAGGACTACGAGCAGTACTTC. Translating gives CASSFLRQDYEQYF.

The gene calls are TRBV6-4 and TRBJ1-1; D call uncertain. CDR1 is MRHNA, CDR2 SNTAGT, per germline. This CDR3 contains 13 residues. Trimming took 5 bases from V and 0 from J, leaving 7 bases between them. CDR3 residues: CASSSKLNTEAFF. In DNA, the CDR3 is TGTGCCAGCAGTTCTAAACTGAACACTGAAGCTTTCTTT.

The chain carries TRBV5-8 and TRBJ1-1; D is ambiguous. The CDR3 contains 15 residues. Germline CDR1 SGHTS, CDR2 YDEGEE. Trimming pared 6 bases from V and 1 base from J, leaving 16 bases between. This CDR3 reads CASNENGLGNTEAFF. For the CDR3, the DNA is TGTGCCAGCAACGAAAACGGACTGGGGAACACTGAAGCTTTCTTT.

V usage is TRBV25-1 and J usage is TRBJ2-2; 11 bases map to TRBD2. CDR1 and CDR2 from the germline V gene are MGHDK and SYGVNS. This CDR3 is 15 amino acids long. V trimming: 4 bases; J trimming: 7 bases; junction bases outside the gene matches: 5. The CDR3 bases are TGTGCCAGCAGTGGGACTAGCGGGTATAACGGGGAGCTGTTTTTT. Protein product: CASSGTSGYNGELFF.

This chain joins TRBV4-1 and TRBJ2-3, with D possibly matching TRBD1 (6 bases). The CDR3 covers 16 residues. V was cut by 3 bases and J by 2 bases, with 15 bases left in between. Germline lookup yields CDR1 MGHRA and CDR2 YSYEKL. CDR3 DNA sequence: TGCGCCAGCAGCCATCGTTCGGCAGGGGCCACAGATACGCAGTATTTT. Amino acids: CASSHRSAGATDTQYF.

Here the CDR3 reads CASIRKGDGANVLTF. Written as DNA, the CDR3 is TGTGCCAGTATACGAAAAGGGGATGGGGCCAACGTCCTGACTTTC. This sequence joins TRBV19 and TRBJ2-6, with D perhaps TRBD1 (5 bases). Germline CDR1 LNHDA, CDR2 SQIVND (reference sequence). V lost 7 bases, J lost 3 bases, and 13 bases lay in between. CDR3 length equals 15 residues. Filled out from reference TRBV19 and TRBJ2-6, the complete variable domain reads DGGITQSPKYLFRKEGQNVTLSCEQNLNHDAMYWYRQDPGQGLRLIYYSQIVNDFQKGDIAEGYSVSREKKESFPLTVTSAQKNPTAFYLCASIRKGDGANVLTFGAGSRLTVL.

The V and J genes are TRBV5-4 and TRBJ2-7, with TRBD2 matching 8 bases. Germline loops: CDR1 SGHNT, CDR2 YYREEE (reference sequence). The CDR3 runs 15 residues. V lost 1 base to trimming and J lost 3 bases; unmatched junction nucleotides: 6. The CDR3 reads CASSLSGRVLYEQYF. In DNA, the CDR3 is TGTGCCAGCAGCTTGAGCGGGAGAGTCCTCTACGAGCAGTACTTC.

The V and J genes are TRBV29-1 and TRBJ1-5; 10 bases fit TRBD1. Germline CDR1 and CDR2: SQVTM and ANQGSEA. The ends lost 4 bases at V and 3 bases at J; junction bases unmatched: 6. The CDR3 has 15 amino acids. The CDR3 loop is CSVGGGQGSNQPQHF. The CDR3 DNA is TGCAGCGTTGGGGGGGGACAGGGGTCCAATCAGCCCCAGCATTTT.

This chain connects TRBV21-1 to TRBJ2-5; the D segment call TRBD1 is taken from the table without a DNA check. TRBV21-1 is a known pseudogene. The CDR3 loop spans 15 amino acids. The CDR3 DNA is TGTGCCAGCAGCAAAGAACAGGGGGTTGAGGAGACCCAGTACTTC. Its translation is CASSKEQGVEETQYF.

This clone was seen once. The V and J genes are TRBV19 and TRBJ2-7; TRBD2 might be the D (6 bases). Germline lookup yields CDR1 LNHDA and CDR2 SQIVND (reference sequence). This CDR3 has 18 amino acids. The ends were cut back, 3 bases at V and 3 bases at J, with 24 bases in the middle. In DNA form, the CDR3 reads TGTGCCAGTAGTATCAGCGGTCCCGAGGAGGGCGACGGCTACGAGCAGTACTTC. Its translation: CASSISGPEEGDGYEQYF. The full variable domain, with the rest looked up from reference TRBV19 and TRBJ2-7, is DGGITQSPKYLFRKEGQNVTLSCEQNLNHDAMYWYRQDPGQGLRLIYYSQIVNDFQKGDIAEGYSVSREKKESFPLTVTSAQKNPTAFYLCASSISGPEEGDGYEQYFGPGTRLTVT.

This clone was recorded only once. The rearrangement uses TRBV29-1 and TRBJ2-7; the match to TRBD2 covers 8 bases. Losses at the gene ends were 4 bases for V and 7 bases for J; bases not matched to a gene: 9. The germline V gene has CDR1 SQVTM and CDR2 ANQGSEA. This CDR3 is 13 amino acids long. The CDR3 sequence: CSVAAGVSQEQYF. CDR3 coding DNA: TGCAGCGTTGCAGCGGGAGTGTCGCAGGAGCAGTACTTC.

V is TRBV30 and J is TRBJ1-3; 7 bases match TRBD1. V was pared by 5 bases and J by 0 bases, with 7 bases of the junction left unmatched. CDR1 is GTSNPN and CDR2 is SVGIG in the germline V gene (reference sequence). The length of the CDR3 is 15 residues. The CDR3 DNA is TGTGCCTGGGATCCTCAGGGGGTCTCTGGAAACACCATATATTTT. This codes for CAWDPQGVSGNTIYF.

J is TRBJ2-5 and V is TRBV6-5; TRBD2 is a possible D gene (5 bases). The better agreement between TRBJ2-7 and the DNA end casts doubt on the J call. The CDR3 has 13 residues. Germline V gives CDR1 MNHEY, CDR2 SVGAGI. The CDR3 DNA reads as TGTGCCAGCAGCGAGCGGTTCTCCTACGAGCAGTACTTC. It specifies CASSERFSYEQYF.

The chain carries TRBV5-6 and TRBJ1-5; 7 positions agree with TRBD1. Germline CDR1 and CDR2: SGHDT and YYEEEE. The trim removed 1 base at V and 4 bases at J, leaving 2 bases unmatched. The length of the CDR3 is 14 residues. The CDR3 coding sequence is TGTGCCAGCAGCTTGACAGGGGAAAATCAGCCCCAGCATTTT. It specifies CASSLTGENQPQHF. Looking up the rest from reference TRBV5-6 and TRBJ1-5 gives the full variable domain: DAGVTQSPTHLIKTRGQQVTLRCSPKSGHDTVSWYQQALGQGPQFIFQYYEEEERQRGNFPDRFSGHQFPNYSSELNVNALLLGDSALYLCASSLTGENQPQHFGDGTRLSIL.